The rows below give T cell receptor beta chains drawn from one sample of a study of beta chain features in type 1 diabetes. Clones were sequenced by immunoSEQ multiplex PCR, and TCRdb holds only the in-frame ones, with some missing. The sample has some 350,000 clones, around an eighth seen once; the top ten hold about 0.015%. What was sequenced was naive CD4+ T cells from blood. These receptor sequences come from a woman aged 18-35 years with type 1 diabetes. CDR3s leave out the opening cysteine and the closing phenylalanine or tryptophan.

J | V | CDR3
TRBJ2-1 | TRBV5-1 | ASSPRYNEQF
TRBJ2-1 | TRBV4-1 | ASSLNPGTGEGRDEQF
TRBJ2-1 | TRBV7-9 | ASSRTSGSSYNEQF
TRBJ2-1 | TRBV19 | ASRLGLFENEQF
TRBJ2-5 | TRBV27 | ASSLFQRGKETQY
TRBJ1-2 | TRBV19 | ASSNEGSYGYT
TRBJ1-5 | TRBV30 | AWSPGDRGQPQH
TRBJ2-1 | TRBV5-4 | ASSPTGSSYNEQF
TRBJ2-3 | TRBV7-2 | ASSRQGLNLPSTDTQY
TRBJ2-7 | TRBV7-2 | ASSQGGRSSDSPTYEQY
TRBJ2-7 | TRBV14 | ASSLMTVSYEQY
TRBJ2-7 | TRBV30 | AWKFGTGGSGQY
TRBJ2-1 | TRBV28 | ASSLSAIIRNEQF
TRBJ2-1 | TRBV28 | ASSTTSGTIYEQF
TRBJ2-7 | TRBV4-1 | ASSQGPHGGRAPYEQY
TRBJ1-2 | TRBV5-4 | ASSLGTDFYGYT
TRBJ2-5 | TRBV6-5 | ASKVGQTYQETQY
TRBJ2-3 | TRBV7-2 | ASKLGTATDTQY
TRBJ2-5 | TRBV28 | ASSFGRQGAVETQY
TRBJ2-3 | TRBV30 | AWSVQMGPDTQY
TRBJ1-2 | TRBV7-2 | ASSLSGTATNYGYT
TRBJ1-1 | TRBV29-1 | SVTTGDRQAF
TRBJ1-1 | TRBV7-8 | ASSLDPAGREAF
TRBJ2-1 | TRBV6-5 | ASRAGAYNEQF
TRBJ2-5 | TRBV10-3 | AIREGLAGETQY
TRBJ2-1 | TRBV10-1 | ASSVGTSGVNEQF
TRBJ2-3 | TRBV10-2 | ASTQGGTSFADTQY
TRBJ2-7 | TRBV28 | ASSFRDLYEQY
TRBJ2-5 | TRBV15 | ATSRKGLAGGGETQY
TRBJ1-2 | TRBV5-1 | ASTPQGANHYGYT